Following are 9 T cell receptor beta chains from one sample sequenced in a study of Graves' ophthalmopathy and Graves' hyperthyroidism (dated by TCRdb to between 2018 and 2020). Sequencing used an Illumina HiSeq 2000. For repertoire sequencing, the TCR beta CDR3 regions were amplified from RNA transcripts. The first round of RT-PCR was done with HTBI primers and the Qiagen OneStep RT-PCR kit, and was followed by a second round of multiplex PCR, then size selection and purification. The public reads were reanalyzed by TCRdb: fastp trimming at Q25, MiXCR alignment, in-frame beta chains only. One record per CDR3 amino acid sequence lists the most common genes and DNA. Counted in this sample were 350,000 or so distinct CDR3 sequences; roughly 16% of them appeared once. 9% to 15% of the sample lies in the top ten. Sequencing was done on a sample of peripheral blood. The receptors here all came from an adult man with Graves' ophthalmopathy.

This clonotype was seen at least ten times. This chain uses TRBV11-2 with TRBJ2-5; 16 nucleotides align to TRBD2. CDR1 is SGHAT, CDR2 FQNNGV, per germline. The ends lost 2 bases at V and 7 bases at J; junction bases unmatched: 10. The CDR3 totals 18 residues. The CDR3 loop is CASSLIGGTSGGAGTQYF. The CDR3 DNA follows: TGTGCCAGCAGCTTAATCGGTGGGACTAGCGGGGGGGCCGGGACCCAGTACTTC.

The gene calls are TRBV20-1 and TRBJ1-1; no clear D gene. V lost 0 bases and J 4 bases, leaving 15 bases between the germline ends. The CDR3 totals 15 residues. The germline V gene has CDR1 DFQATT and CDR2 SNEGSKA (reference sequence). The CDR3 DNA is TGCAGTGCTAGAGAGTTGGTAGTAGGTGGCACTGAAGCTTTCTTT. Protein: CSARELVVGGTEAFF.

This clonotype was observed at least ten times. The rearrangement joins TRBV30 to TRBJ1-1, with D unresolved. Germline V CDR1 and CDR2: GTSNPN, SVGIG (reference sequence). The CDR3 is made up of 13 amino acids. The V gene lost 0 bases and the J gene lost 2 bases, with 7 bases spanning the gap. The chain's CDR3 is CAWSVSRNTEAFF. The CDR3 DNA is TGTGCCTGGAGTGTCTCCAGAAACACTGAAGCTTTCTTT.

This clonotype came up many times. The chain recombines TRBV10-2 with TRBJ1-2, with D tentatively TRBD1 (5 bases). V was clipped by 3 bases and J by 0 bases, with 11 bases between them. Germline V gene sequence: CDR1 WSHSY, CDR2 SAAADI. The length of the CDR3 is 15 residues. For the CDR3, the DNA is TGCGCCAGCAGTGACTGGGGGATGTCTAACTATGGCTACACCTTC. It is translated as CASSDWGMSNYGYTF.

This clonotype came up many times. V usage is TRBV6-2 or TRBV6-3 and J usage is TRBJ1-3; weak D call: TRBD1 (5 bases). Per germline, CDR1 MNHEY and CDR2 SVGEGT. Trimming removed 0 bases at V and 0 bases at J, with 15 bases between. The CDR3 is 18 amino acids. The CDR3 region is CASSYSIWGLSSGNTIYF. The CDR3, as DNA: TGTGCCAGCAGTTACTCGATATGGGGGTTGAGCTCTGGAAACACCATATATTTT.

This clonotype was detected ten times or more. The V gene is TRBV27, the J gene TRBJ2-7, with TRBD1 as a possible D gene (6 bases). V shed 2 bases and J shed 7 bases, with 18 bases lying between them. Germline V lookup: CDR1 MNHEY, CDR2 SMNVEV (reference sequence). This CDR3 is 15 amino acids long. CDR3 region: CASSLVYRERGEQYF. CDR3 coding DNA: TGTGCCAGCAGTTTAGTCTACAGGGAAAGAGGAGAGCAGTACTTC.

This clonotype was recorded at least ten times. This chain links TRBV15 with TRBJ2-7; D is perhaps TRBD1 or TRBD2 (5 bases each). V lost 2 bases and J lost 2, with 16 bases in between. Germline V gene sequence: CDR1 LNHNV, CDR2 YYDKDF (reference sequence). The CDR3 length is 16 residues. CDR3 loop: CATSRSGRSPPYEQYF. In nucleotides, the CDR3 is TGTGCCACCAGCAGATCGGGACGTTCGCCACCCTACGAGCAGTACTTC.

This clonotype was recorded many times. The chain joins TRBV20-1 to TRBJ2-7; the D is unclear. The CDR3 sequence is 11 residues long. Germline V gives CDR1 DFQATT, CDR2 SNEGSKA (reference sequence). Trimming stripped 6 bases from V and 5 bases from J, with 11 bases between. The CDR3 region has the DNA TGCAGTGCCTCTACCCCGGACGAGCAGTACTTC. Its translation: CSASTPDEQYF.

The table lists this clonotype with many counts. The rearrangement uses TRBV12-3 or TRBV12-4 and TRBJ1-2; D is possibly TRBD1 (5 bases). The CDR3 is 12 amino acids. CDR3 sequence reads: CGTRGRNYGYTF. DNA of the CDR3: TGTGGTACAAGGGGCCGGAACTATGGCTACACCTTC.